This TCR beta chain was sequenced during a study of T cell repertoires in cytomegalovirus infection. Only a few counts were recorded for this clonotype. Its specificity is not known. TCRdb fed the reads into MiXCR, producing one record per CDR3 protein. In the table there are some 500,000 distinct CDR3 sequences, around 35% of which are singletons. The sequence came from a human donor in good health (CMV status not recorded). Some clones in this sample may be carry-over from other donors' samples. This sample comprised cultured PBMCs, obtained from culture after CMV antigen stimulation.

CDR3 amino acids: CASSLTPRSPTDTQYF. The DNA for the CDR3 is TGTGCCAGCAGCTTAACCCCACGCTCCCCCACAGATACGCAGTATTTT. V gene TRBV7-2 combines with J gene TRBJ2-3; no firm D call. The CDR3 sequence is 16 residues long. The germline V and J ends were trimmed by 2 bases and 2 bases, with 14 bases remaining between them. Per germline, CDR1 SGHTA and CDR2 FQGNSA. Full variable domain (rest looked up from reference TRBV7-2 and TRBJ2-3): GAGVSQSPSNKVTEKGKDVELRCDPISGHTALYWYRQSLGQGLEFLIYFQGNSAPDKSGLPSDRFSAERTGGSVSTLTIQRTQQEDSAVYLCASSLTPRSPTDTQYFGPGTRLTVL.